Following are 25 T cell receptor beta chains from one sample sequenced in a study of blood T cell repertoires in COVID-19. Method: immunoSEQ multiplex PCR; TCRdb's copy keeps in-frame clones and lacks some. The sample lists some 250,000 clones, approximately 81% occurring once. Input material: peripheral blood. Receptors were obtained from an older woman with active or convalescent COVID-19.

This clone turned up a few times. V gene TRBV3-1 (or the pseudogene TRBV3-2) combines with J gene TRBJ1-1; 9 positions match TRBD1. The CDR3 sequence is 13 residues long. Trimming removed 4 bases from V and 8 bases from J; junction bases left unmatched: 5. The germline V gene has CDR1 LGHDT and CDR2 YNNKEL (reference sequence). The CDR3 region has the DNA TGTGCCAGCAGCCGAACAGGGGGCGCAGAAGCTTTCTTT. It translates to CASSRTGGAEAFF.

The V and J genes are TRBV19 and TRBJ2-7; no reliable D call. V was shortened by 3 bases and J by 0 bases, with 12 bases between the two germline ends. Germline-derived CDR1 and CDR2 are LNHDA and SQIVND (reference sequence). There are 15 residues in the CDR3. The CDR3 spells CASSMNSFSSYEQYF. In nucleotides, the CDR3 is TGTGCCAGTAGTATGAACAGCTTTAGCTCCTACGAGCAGTACTTC.

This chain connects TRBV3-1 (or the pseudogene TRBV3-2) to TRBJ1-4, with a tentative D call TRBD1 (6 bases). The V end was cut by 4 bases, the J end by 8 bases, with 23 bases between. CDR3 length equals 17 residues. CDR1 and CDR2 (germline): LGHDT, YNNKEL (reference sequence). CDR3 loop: CASSLRGRDIPGEKLFF. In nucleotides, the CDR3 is TGTGCCAGCAGCCTCAGAGGAAGGGACATACCGGGGGAAAAACTGTTTTTT.

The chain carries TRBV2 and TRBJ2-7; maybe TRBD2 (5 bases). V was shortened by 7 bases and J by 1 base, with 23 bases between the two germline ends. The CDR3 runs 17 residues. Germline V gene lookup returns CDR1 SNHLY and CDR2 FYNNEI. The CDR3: CASINPTRTSQSYEQYF. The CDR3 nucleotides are TGTGCCAGCATCAACCCAACTAGGACTTCCCAATCCTACGAGCAGTACTTC. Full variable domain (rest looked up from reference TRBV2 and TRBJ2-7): EPEVTQTPSHQVTQMGQEVILRCVPISNHLYFYWYRQILGQKVEFLVSFYNNEISEKSEIFDDQFSVERPDGSNFTLKIRSTKLEDSAMYFCASINPTRTSQSYEQYFGPGTRLTVT.

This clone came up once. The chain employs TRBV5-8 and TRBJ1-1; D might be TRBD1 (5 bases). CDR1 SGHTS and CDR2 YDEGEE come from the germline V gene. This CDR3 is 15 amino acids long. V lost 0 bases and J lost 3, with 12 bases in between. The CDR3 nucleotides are TGTGCCAGCAGCTTGGTATCAGGGCCTGACACTGAAGCTTTCTTT. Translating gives CASSLVSGPDTEAFF.

The chain's CDR3 is CAWSIPRTTEGGNTIYF. The CDR3 nucleotides read TGTGCCTGGAGTATTCCCAGGACGACAGAAGGTGGAAACACCATATATTTT. The chain has TRBV30 and TRBJ1-3; D is possibly TRBD1 (5 bases). The germline V gene encodes CDR1 GTSNPN and CDR2 SVGIG (reference sequence). Trimming left V 2 bases short and J 3 bases short, with 20 bases between. The length of the CDR3 is 17 residues.

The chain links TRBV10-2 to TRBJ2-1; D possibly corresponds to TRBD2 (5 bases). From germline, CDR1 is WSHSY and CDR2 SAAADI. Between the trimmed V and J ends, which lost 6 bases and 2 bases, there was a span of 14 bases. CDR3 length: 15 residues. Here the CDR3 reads CASSKDPGTYNEQFF. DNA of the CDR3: TGCGCCAGCAGCAAGGACCCGGGGACCTACAATGAGCAGTTCTTC.

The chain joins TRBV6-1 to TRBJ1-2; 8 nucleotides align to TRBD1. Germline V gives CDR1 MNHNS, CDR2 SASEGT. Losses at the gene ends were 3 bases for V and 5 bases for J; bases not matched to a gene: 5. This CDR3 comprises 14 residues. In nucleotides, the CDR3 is TGTGCCAGCAGTGACAGGGGGCGCTCGTATGGCTACACCTTC. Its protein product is CASSDRGRSYGYTF.

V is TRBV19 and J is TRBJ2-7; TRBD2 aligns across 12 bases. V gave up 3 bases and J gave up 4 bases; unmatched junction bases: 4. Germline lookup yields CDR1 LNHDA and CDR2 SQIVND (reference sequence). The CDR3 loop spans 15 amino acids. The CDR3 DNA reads TGTGCCAGTAGTATCAGGACTAGCGGGGAGTACGAGCAGTACTTC. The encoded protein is CASSIRTSGEYEQYF.

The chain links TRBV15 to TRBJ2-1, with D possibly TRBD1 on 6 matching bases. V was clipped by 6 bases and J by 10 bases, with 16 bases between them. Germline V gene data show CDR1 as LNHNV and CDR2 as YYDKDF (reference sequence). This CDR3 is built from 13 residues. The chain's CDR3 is CATSLLGRGEQFF. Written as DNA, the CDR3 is TGTGCCACCAGTCTATTGGGCAGGGGCGAGCAGTTCTTC.

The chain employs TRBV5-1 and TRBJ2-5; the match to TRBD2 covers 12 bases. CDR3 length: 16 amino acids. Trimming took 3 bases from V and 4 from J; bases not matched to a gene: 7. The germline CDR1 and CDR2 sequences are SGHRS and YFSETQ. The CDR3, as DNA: TGCGCCAGCAGCTGGGGGACTAGCGGGTTGCTAGAGACCCAGTACTTC. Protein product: CASSWGTSGLLETQYF.

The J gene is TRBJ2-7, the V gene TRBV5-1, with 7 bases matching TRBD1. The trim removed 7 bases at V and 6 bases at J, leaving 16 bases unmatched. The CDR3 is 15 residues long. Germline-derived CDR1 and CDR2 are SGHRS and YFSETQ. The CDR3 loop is CASRPRRDSGVEQYF. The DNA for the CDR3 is TGCGCCAGCCGCCCTAGAAGGGACAGTGGTGTCGAGCAGTACTTC.

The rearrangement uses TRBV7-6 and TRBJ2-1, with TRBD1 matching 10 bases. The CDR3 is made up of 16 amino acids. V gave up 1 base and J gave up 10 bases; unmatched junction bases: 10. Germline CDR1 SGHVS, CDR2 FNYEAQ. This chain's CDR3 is CASSLVGTGARGEQFF. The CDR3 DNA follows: TGTGCCAGCAGCTTAGTCGGGACAGGGGCGCGAGGAGAGCAGTTCTTC.

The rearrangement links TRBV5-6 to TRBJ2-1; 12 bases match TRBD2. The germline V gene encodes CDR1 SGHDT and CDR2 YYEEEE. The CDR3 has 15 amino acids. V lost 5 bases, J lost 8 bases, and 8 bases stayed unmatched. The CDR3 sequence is CASSVTSGGIHEQFF. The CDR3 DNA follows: TGTGCCAGCAGTGTCACTAGCGGGGGGATTCATGAGCAGTTCTTC.

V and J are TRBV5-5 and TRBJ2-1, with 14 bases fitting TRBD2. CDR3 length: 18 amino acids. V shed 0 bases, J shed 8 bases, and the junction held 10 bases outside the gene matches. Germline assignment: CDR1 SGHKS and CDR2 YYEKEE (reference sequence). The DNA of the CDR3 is TGTGCCAGCAGCTTGGCCCCCGGACTAGCGGGGGGCCGGGATGAGCAGTTCTTC. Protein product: CASSLAPGLAGGRDEQFF.

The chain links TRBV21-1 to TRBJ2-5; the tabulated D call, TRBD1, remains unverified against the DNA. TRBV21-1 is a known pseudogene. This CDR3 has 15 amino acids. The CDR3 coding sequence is TGTGCCAGCAGCCGTTATGACAGGGCCCAAGAGACCCAGTACTTC. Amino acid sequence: CASSRYDRAQETQYF.

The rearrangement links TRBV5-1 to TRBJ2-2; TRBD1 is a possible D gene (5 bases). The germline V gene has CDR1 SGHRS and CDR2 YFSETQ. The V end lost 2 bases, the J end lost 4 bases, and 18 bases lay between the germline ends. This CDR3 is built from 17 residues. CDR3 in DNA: TGCGCCAGCAGCTTTAAGGGGTCGCGCCCAGGCACCGGGGAGCTGTTTTTT. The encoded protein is CASSFKGSRPGTGELFF.

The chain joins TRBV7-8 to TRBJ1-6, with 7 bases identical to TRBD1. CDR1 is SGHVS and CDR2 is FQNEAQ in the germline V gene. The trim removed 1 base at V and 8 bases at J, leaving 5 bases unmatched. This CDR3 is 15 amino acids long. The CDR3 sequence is CASSLEAGGHSPLHF. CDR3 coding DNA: TGTGCCAGCAGCTTAGAGGCAGGGGGACATTCACCCCTCCACTTT.

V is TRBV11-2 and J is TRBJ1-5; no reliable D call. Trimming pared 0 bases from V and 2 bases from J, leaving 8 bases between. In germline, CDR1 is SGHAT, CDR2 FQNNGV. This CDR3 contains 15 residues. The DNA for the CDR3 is TGTGCCAGCAGCTTAGATCTCGGGGGCAATCAGCCCCAGCATTTT. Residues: CASSLDLGGNQPQHF.

CDR3 sequence (DNA): TGTGCCAGCAGTTACACTTCGACAGGGAACACCGGGGAGCTGTTTTTT. Translation gives CASSYTSTGNTGELFF. V usage is TRBV6-5 and J usage is TRBJ2-2; a weak D match, TRBD1 (6 bases). This CDR3 comprises 16 residues. Germline V gives CDR1 MNHEY, CDR2 SVGAGI. V lost 2 bases and J 1 base, leaving 11 bases between the germline ends.

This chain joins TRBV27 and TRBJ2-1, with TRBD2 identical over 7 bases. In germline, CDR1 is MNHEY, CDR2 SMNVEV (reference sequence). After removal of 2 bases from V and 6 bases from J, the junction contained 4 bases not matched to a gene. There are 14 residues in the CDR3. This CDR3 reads CASSLGLAVNEQFF. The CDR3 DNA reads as TGTGCCAGCAGTTTAGGGCTAGCGGTCAATGAGCAGTTCTTC.

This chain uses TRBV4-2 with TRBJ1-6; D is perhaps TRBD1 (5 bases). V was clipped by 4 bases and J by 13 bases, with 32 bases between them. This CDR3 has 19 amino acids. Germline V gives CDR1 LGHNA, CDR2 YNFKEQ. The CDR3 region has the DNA TGTGCCAGCAGCCTCGCTAGTTTCCGCCAAGGGTCGGGGGAGAGCCCCCTCCACTTT. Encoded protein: CASSLASFRQGSGESPLHF.

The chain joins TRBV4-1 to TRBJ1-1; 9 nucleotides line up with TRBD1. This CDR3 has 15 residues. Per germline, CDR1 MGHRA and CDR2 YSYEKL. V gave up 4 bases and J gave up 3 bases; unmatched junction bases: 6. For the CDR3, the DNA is TGCGCCAGCAGCCGTGAACAGGGGGCGGACACTGAAGCTTTCTTT. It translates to CASSREQGADTEAFF.

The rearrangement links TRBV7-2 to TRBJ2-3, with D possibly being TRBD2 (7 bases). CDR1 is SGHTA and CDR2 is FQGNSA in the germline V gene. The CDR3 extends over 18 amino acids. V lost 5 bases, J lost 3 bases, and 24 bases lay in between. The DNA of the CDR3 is TGTGCCAGCAGCAGCAGCAGAGGGACGGGGGGCATTACAGATACGCAGTATTTT. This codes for CASSSSRGTGGITDTQYF. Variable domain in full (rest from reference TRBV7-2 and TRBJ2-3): GAGVSQSPSNKVTEKGKDVELRCDPISGHTALYWYRQSLGQGLEFLIYFQGNSAPDKSGLPSDRFSAERTGGSVSTLTIQRTQQEDSAVYLCASSSSRGTGGITDTQYFGPGTRLTVL.

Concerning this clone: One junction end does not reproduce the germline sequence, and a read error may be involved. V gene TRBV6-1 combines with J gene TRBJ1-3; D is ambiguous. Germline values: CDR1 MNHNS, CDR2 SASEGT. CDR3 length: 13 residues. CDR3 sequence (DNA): TGTGCCAGCAGGGAAGGTTTGAGGAACACCATATATTTT. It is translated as CASREGLRNTIYF.